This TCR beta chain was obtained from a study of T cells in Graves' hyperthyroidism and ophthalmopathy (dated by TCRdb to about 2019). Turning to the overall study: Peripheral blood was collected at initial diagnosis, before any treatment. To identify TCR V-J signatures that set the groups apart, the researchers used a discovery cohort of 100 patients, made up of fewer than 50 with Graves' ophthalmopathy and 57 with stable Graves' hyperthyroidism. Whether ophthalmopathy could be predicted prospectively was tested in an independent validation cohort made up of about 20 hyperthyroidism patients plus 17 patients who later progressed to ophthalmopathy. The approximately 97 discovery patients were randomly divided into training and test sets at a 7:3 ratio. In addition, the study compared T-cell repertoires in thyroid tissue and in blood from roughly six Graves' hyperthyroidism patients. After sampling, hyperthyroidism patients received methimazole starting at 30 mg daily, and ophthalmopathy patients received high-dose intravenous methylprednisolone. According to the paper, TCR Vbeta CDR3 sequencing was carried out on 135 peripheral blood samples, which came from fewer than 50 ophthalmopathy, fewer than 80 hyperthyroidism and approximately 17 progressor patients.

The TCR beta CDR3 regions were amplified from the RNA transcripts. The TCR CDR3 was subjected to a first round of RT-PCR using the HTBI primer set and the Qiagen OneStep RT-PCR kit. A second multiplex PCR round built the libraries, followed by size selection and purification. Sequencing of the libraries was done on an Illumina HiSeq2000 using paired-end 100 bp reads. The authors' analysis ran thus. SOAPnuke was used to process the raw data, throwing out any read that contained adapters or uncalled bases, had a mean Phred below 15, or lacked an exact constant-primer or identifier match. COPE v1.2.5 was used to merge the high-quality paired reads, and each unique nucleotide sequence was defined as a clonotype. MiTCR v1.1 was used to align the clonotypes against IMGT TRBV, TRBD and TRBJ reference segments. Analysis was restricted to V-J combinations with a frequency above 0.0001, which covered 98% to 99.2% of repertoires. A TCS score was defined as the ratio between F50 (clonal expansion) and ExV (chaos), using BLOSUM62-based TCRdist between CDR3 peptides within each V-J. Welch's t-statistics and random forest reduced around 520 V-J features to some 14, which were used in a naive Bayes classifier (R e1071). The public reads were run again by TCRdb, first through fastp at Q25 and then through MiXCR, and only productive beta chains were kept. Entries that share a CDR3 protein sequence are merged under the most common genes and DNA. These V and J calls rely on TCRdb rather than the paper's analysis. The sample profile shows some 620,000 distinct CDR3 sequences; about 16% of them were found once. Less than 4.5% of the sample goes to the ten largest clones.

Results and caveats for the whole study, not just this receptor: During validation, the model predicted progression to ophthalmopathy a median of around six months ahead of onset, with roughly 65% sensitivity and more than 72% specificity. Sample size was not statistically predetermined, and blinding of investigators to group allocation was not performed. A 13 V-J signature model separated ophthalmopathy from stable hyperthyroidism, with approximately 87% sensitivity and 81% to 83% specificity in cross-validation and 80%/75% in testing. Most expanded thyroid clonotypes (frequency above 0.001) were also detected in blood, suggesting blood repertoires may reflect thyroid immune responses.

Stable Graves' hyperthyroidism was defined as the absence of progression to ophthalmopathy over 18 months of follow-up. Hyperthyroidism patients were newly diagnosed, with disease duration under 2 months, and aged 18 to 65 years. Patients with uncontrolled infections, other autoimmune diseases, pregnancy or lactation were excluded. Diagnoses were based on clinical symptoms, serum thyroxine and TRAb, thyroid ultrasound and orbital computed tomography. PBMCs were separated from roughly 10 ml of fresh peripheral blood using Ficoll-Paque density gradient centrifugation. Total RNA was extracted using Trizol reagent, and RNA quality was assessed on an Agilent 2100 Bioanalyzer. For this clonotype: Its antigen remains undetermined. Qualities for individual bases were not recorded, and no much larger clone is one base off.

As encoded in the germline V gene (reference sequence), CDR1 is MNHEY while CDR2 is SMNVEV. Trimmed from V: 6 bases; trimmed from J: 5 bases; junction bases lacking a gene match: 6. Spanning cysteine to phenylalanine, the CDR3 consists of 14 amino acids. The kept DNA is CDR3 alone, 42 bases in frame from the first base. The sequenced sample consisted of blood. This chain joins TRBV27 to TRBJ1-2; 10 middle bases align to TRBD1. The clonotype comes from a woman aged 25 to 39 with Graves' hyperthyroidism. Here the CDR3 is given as CASRQPGQGYGYTF. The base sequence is TGTGCCAGCAGGCAACCGGGACAGGGGTATGGCTACACCTTC.